This TCR beta chain was obtained from a study of blood T cell repertoires in COVID-19. Looking at the study overall: The samples span acute and convalescent COVID-19 from the United States, Italy and Spain.

Germline lookup yields CDR1 LNHDA and CDR2 SQIVND (reference sequence). The CDR3 has 17 residues. V was pared by 5 bases and J by 4 bases, with 12 bases of the junction left unmatched. As handled by the study authors: From reference gene primer amplification, estimates of nucleated cell counts were derived. Clones were read by immunoSEQ multiplex PCR, and TCRdb kept only the in-frame ones, dropping some. The D gene and trimming were derived from the DNA, and the V and J assignments and clone size from that table. The sample has 250,000 to 300,000 clones, approximately 89% seen once. The chain recombines TRBV19 with TRBJ2-1; 9 bases match TRBD1. The TCR originated in a woman in her twenties or thirties with COVID-19, enrolled during active disease. The source material was peripheral blood. The CDR3: CASSLVPGQGRYNEQFF. The CDR3 DNA reads as TGTGCCAGTAGTTTAGTCCCGGGACAGGGTCGGTACAATGAGCAGTTCTTC.